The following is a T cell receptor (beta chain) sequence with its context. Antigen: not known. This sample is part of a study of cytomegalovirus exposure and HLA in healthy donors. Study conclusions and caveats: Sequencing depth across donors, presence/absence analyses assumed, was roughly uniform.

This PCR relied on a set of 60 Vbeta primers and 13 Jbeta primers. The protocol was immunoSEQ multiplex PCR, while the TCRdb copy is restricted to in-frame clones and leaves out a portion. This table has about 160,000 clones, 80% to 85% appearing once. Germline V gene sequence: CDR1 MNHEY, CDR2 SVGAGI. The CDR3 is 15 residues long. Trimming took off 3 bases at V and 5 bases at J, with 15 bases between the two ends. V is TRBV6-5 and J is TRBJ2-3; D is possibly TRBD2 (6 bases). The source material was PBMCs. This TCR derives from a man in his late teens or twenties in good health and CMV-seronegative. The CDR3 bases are TGTGCCAGCAGTTATCAGGGACGGCGGGGAGATACGCAGTATTTT. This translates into CASSYQGRRGDTQYF.